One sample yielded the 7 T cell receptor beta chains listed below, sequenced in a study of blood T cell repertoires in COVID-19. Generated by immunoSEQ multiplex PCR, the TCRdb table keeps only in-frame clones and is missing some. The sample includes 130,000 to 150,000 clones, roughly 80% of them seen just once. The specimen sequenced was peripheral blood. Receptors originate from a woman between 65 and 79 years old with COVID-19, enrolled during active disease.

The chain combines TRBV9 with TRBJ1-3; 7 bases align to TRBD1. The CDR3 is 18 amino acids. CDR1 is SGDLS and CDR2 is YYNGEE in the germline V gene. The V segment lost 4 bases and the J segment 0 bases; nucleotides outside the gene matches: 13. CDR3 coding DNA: TGTGCCAGCAGCTCAAGCCCACAGGGGACCCTCTCTGGAAACACCATATATTTT. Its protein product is CASSSSPQGTLSGNTIYF.

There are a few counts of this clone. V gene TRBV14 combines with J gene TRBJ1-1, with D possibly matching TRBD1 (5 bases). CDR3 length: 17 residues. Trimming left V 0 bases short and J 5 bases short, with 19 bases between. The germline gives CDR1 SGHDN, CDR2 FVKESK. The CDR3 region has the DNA TGTGCCAGCAGCCAAGATCCTGGCAGGGCTAGGGGAACTGAAGCTTTCTTT. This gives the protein CASSQDPGRARGTEAFF. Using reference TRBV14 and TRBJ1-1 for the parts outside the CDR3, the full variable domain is EAGVTQFPSHSVIEKGQTVTLRCDPISGHDNLYWYRRVMGKEIKFLLHFVKESKQDESGMPNNRFLAERTGGTYSTLKVQPAELEDSGVYFCASSQDPGRARGTEAFFGQGTRLTVV.

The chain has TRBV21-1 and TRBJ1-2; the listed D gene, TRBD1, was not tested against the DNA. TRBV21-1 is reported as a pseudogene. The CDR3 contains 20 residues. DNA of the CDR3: TGTGCCAGCAGCAAATCCCCGGGGGTCGGGACAGCCTTGCGGAACTATGGCTACACCTTC. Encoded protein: CASSKSPGVGTALRNYGYTF.

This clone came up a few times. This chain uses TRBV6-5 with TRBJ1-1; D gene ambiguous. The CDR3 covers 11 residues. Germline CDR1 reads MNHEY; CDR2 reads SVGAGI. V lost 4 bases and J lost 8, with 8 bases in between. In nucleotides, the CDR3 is TGTGCCAGCAGTTCCAACCGGGAAGCTTTCTTT. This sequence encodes CASSSNREAFF.

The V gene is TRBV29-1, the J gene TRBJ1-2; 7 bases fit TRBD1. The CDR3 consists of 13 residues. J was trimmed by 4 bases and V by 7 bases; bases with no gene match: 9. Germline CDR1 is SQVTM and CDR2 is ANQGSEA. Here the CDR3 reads CSARAGGSYGYTF. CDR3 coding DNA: TGCAGCGCCAGGGCAGGGGGTAGCTATGGCTACACCTTC.

The chain's CDR3 is CASSLQGVTYEQYF. CDR3 in DNA: TGTGCCAGCAGCTTACAGGGGGTAACCTACGAGCAGTACTTC. The chain links TRBV5-5 to TRBJ2-7; TRBD1 aligns across 8 bases. Trimming cost V 2 bases and J 2 bases; bases outside gene matches: 3. CDR3 size: 14 residues. Germline assignment: CDR1 SGHKS and CDR2 YYEKEE (reference sequence).

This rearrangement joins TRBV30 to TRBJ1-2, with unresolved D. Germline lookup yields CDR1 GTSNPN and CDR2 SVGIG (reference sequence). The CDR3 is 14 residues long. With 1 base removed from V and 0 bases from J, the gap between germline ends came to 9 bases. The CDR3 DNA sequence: TGTGCCTGGAGTGGACTTTCAGCTAACTATGGCTACACCTTC. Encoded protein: CAWSGLSANYGYTF.